This passage covers 6 T cell receptor beta chains from one sample sequenced in a study of T cell responses to AZD1222 COVID-19 vaccine. Here immunoSEQ multiplex PCR was the method, and the copy in TCRdb shows in-frame clones only, minus some. The sample records 110,000 to 150,000 clones, under 95% being singletons. The sequenced sample was peripheral blood, obtained on day 0 of AZD1222 vaccination. Every receptor here comes from an adult in good health.

This rearrangement joins TRBV2 to TRBJ2-3, with 16 bases aligning to TRBD2. With V trimmed by 8 bases and J by 2 bases, 4 bases remained unmatched. The CDR3 spans 16 residues. The germline gives CDR1 SNHLY, CDR2 FYNNEI. CDR3 nucleotides: TGTGCCAGCCCCGGGACTAGCGGGAGGGACACAGATACGCAGTATTTT. Its protein product is CASPGTSGRDTDTQYF.

The chain uses TRBV10-3 and TRBJ1-5; unclear D gene. From germline, CDR1 is ENHRY and CDR2 SYGVKD. V lost 2 bases to trimming and J lost 1 base, with 12 bases between them. The CDR3 consists of 16 residues. For the CDR3, the DNA is TGTGCCATCAGTGAGAGGGCTGATAACAGCAATCAGCCCCAGCATTTT. It translates to CAISERADNSNQPQHF.

The gene calls are TRBV4-1 and TRBJ1-3; perhaps TRBD1 as D (5 bases). V gave up 0 bases and J gave up 2 bases, with 8 bases separating them. The CDR3 is 15 residues long. Germline lookup yields CDR1 MGHRA and CDR2 YSYEKL. Written as DNA, the CDR3 is TGCGCCAGCAGCCAAGAGGGGACTGCTGGAAACACCATATATTTT. This sequence encodes CASSQEGTAGNTIYF.

The rearrangement links TRBV5-1 to TRBJ2-7; D is possibly TRBD1 (5 bases). Germline V gene sequence: CDR1 SGHRS, CDR2 YFSETQ. The CDR3 spans 14 residues. The V and J ends lost 4 bases and 4 bases respectively, with 15 bases between them. The CDR3 nucleotides read TGCGCCAGCAGCCCCGCAGGGCTGGGGTACGAGCAGTACTTC. It is translated as CASSPAGLGYEQYF. Based on the CDR3 plus reference TRBV5-1 and TRBJ2-7, the full variable domain is KAGVTQTPRYLIKTRGQQVTLSCSPISGHRSVSWYQQTPGQGLQFLFEYFSETQRNKGNFPGRFSGRQFSNSRSEMNVSTLELGDSALYLCASSPAGLGYEQYFGPGTRLTVT.

The chain joins TRBV5-1 to TRBJ2-5; tentatively, D is TRBD2 (6 bases). Germline assignment: CDR1 SGHRS and CDR2 YFSETQ. Trimming took 0 bases from V and 5 from J, leaving 11 bases between them. CDR3 length equals 14 residues. This CDR3 is CASSLAYGGETQYF. CDR3 nucleotides: TGCGCCAGCAGCTTGGCGTATGGGGGGGAGACCCAGTACTTC.

As DNA, the CDR3 is TGTGCCAGTAGCAGGGGAAGGAACACTGAAGCTTTCTTT. Protein product: CASSRGRNTEAFF. The rearrangement links TRBV19 to TRBJ1-1, with D tentatively TRBD1 (6 bases). This CDR3 contains 13 residues. V was pared by 6 bases and J by 1 base, with 9 bases between. Germline loops: CDR1 LNHDA, CDR2 SQIVND (reference sequence).